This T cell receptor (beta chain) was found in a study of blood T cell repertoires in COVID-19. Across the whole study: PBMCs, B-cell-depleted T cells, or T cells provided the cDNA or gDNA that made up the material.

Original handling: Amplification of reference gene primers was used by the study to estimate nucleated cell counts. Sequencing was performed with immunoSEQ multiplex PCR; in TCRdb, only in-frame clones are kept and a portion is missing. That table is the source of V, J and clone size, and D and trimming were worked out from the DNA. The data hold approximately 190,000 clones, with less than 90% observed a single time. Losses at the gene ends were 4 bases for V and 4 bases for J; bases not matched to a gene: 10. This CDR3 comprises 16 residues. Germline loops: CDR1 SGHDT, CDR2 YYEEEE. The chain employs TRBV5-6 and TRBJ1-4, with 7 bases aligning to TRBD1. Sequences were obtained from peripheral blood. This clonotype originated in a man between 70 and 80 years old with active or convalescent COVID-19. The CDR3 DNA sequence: TGTGCCAGCAGCAAACTCGGGACAGAAGTTAATGAAAAACTGTTTTTT. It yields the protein CASSKLGTEVNEKLFF. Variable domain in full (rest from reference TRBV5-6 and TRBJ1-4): DAGVTQSPTHLIKTRGQQVTLRCSPKSGHDTVSWYQQALGQGPQFIFQYYEEEERQRGNFPDRFSGHQFPNYSSELNVNALLLGDSALYLCASSKLGTEVNEKLFFGSGTQLSVL.